Described below is a single T cell receptor beta chain sequence and its context. The entry originates in a study of tumour-infiltrating T cells in Burkitt lymphoma. TCRdb's table, derived via immunoSEQ multiplex PCR, lists solely in-frame clones and lacks some. The data contain 1,500 to 2,000 clones, around 15% of them singletons. This CDR3 comprises 12 residues. Germline V CDR1 and CDR2: MNHEY, SMNVEV (reference sequence). Trimming cost V 8 bases and J 6 bases; bases outside gene matches: 5. This receptor was taken from a human donor with Burkitt lymphoma. The chain recombines TRBV27 with TRBJ1-2, with TRBD1 identical over 8 bases. Sequenced sample: tumor tissue. Here the CDR3 DNA reads TGTGCCAGCGGGTACAGGGGGAATGGCTACACCTTC. It translates to CASGYRGNGYTF.